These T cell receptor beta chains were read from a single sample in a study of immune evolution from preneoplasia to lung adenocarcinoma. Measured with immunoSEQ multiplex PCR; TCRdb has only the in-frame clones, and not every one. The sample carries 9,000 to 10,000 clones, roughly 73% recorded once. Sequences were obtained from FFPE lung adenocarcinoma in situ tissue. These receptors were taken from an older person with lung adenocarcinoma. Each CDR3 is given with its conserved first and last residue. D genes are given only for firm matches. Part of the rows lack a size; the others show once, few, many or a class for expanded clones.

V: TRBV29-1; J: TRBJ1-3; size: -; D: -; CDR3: CSVGDSSGNTIYF; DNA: TGCAGCGTTGGAGACAGCTCTGGAAACACCATATATTTT
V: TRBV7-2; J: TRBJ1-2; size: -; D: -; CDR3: CASSFLEGERGYTF; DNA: TGTGCCAGCAGTTTCTTGGAGGGGGAGCGTGGCTACACCTTC
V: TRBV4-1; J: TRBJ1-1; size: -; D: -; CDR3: CASSQDFTRRDTEAFF; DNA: TGCGCCAGCAGCCAAGATTTTACAAGGAGGGACACTGAAGCTTTCTTT
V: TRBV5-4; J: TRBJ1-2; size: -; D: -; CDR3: CASSTITPGEGYGYTF; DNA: TGTGCCAGCAGCACTATAACCCCCGGAGAAGGCTATGGCTACACCTTC
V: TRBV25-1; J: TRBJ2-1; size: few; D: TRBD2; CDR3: CASSESTGTSSNEQFF; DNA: TGTGCCAGCAGTGAATCCACCGGGACTAGCTCCAATGAGCAGTTCTTC
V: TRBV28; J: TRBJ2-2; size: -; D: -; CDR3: CASSLQGYTGELFF; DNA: TGTGCCAGCAGTTTACAGGGGTACACCGGGGAGCTGTTTTTT
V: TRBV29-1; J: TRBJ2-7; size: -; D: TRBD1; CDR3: CSVGRDRGYEQYF; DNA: TGCAGCGTTGGACGGGACAGGGGTTACGAGCAGTACTTC
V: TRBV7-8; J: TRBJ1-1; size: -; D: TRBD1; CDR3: CASSFPWARRGDTEAFF; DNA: TGTGCCAGCAGCTTCCCGTGGGCCCGCAGGGGGGACACTGAAGCTTTCTTT
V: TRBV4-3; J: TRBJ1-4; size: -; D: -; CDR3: CASSRDTTNEKLFF; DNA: TGCGCCAGCAGCCGGGACACAACTAATGAAAAACTGTTTTTT
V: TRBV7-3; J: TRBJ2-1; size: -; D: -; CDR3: CASSFLASHNEQFF; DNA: TGTGCCAGCAGCTTCCTAGCGAGCCACAATGAGCAGTTCTTC
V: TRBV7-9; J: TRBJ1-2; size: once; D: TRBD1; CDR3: CASSLGDRAGYTF; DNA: TGTGCCAGCAGCTTAGGGGACAGGGCTGGCTACACCTTC
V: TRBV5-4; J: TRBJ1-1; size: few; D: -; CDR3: CASSLGGVVTEAFF; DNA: TGTGCCAGCAGCTTGGGTGGGGTTGTTACTGAAGCTTTCTTT
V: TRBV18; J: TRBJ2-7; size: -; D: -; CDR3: CASRTRGGEQYF; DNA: TGTGCCAGCAGAACCAGGGGCGGCGAGCAGTACTTC
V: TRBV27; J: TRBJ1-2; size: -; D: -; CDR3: CASSSVGAGYTF; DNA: TGTGCCAGCAGCTCCGTTGGGGCGGGCTACACCTTC
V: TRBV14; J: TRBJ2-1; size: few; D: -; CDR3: CASSQGGRNNEQFF; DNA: TGTGCCAGCAGCCAAGGGGGCAGAAACAATGAGCAGTTCTTC
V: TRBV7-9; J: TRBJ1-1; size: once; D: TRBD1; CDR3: CASSSEMNRGAFF; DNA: TGTGCCAGCAGCTCTGAGATGAACAGGGGAGCTTTCTTT
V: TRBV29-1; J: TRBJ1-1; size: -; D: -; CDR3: CSVEDGGEAFF; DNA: TGCAGCGTTGAAGATGGAGGGGAAGCTTTCTTT
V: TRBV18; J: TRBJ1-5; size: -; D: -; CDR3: CASSPGLGSNQPQHF; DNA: TGTGCCAGCTCACCAGGGCTTGGGAGCAATCAGCCCCAGCATTTT
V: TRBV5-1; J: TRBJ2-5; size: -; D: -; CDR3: CASQPGLRKEETQYF; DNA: TGCGCCAGTCAACCGGGACTTAGAAAGGAAGAGACCCAGTACTTC
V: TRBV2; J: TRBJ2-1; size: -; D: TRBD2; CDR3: CASSAQRGSYNEQFF; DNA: TGTGCCAGCAGTGCGCAGCGGGGGTCCTACAATGAGCAGTTCTTC
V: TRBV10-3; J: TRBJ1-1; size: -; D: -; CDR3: CAITPAGGNTEAFF; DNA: TGTGCCATCACCCCGGCGGGAGGTAACACTGAAGCTTTCTTT
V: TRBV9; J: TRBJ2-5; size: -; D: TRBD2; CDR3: CASSHSRTSGGQETQYF; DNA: TGTGCCAGCAGTCACAGTCGGACTAGCGGGGGCCAAGAGACCCAGTACTTC
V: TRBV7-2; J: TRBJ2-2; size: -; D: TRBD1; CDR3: CASSGTGGTGELFF; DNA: TGTGCCAGCAGCGGGACAGGGGGCACCGGGGAGCTGTTTTTT
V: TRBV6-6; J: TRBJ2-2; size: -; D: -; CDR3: CASSSYANTGELFF; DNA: TGTGCCAGCAGTTCCTATGCGAACACCGGGGAGCTGTTTTTT
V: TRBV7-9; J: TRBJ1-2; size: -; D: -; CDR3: CASSLRDIVNYGYTF; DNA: TGTGCCAGCAGCTTGCGGGACATAGTTAACTATGGCTACACCTTC
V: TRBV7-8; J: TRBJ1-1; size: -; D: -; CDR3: CASSWTFNTEAFF; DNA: TGTGCCAGCAGCTGGACGTTTAACACTGAAGCTTTCTTT
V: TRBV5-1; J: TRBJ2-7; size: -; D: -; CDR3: CASSYSGHEQYF; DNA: TGCGCCAGCAGTTATTCCGGCCACGAGCAGTACTTC
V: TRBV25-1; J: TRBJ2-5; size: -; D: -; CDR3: CASSDMTNGETQYF; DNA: TGTGCCAGCAGTGATATGACGAACGGAGAGACCCAGTACTTC
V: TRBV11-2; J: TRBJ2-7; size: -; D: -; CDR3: CASGVARSSYEQYF; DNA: TGTGCCAGTGGTGTGGCGCGGTCGTCCTACGAGCAGTACTTC
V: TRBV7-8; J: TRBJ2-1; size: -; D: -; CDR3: CASSPEWGASYNEQFF; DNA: TGTGCCAGCAGCCCTGAGTGGGGCGCCTCCTACAATGAGCAGTTCTTC
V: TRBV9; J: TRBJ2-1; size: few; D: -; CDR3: CASSVDGAPSRVQFF; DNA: TGTGCCAGCAGCGTAGACGGGGCCCCTAGCCGTGTGCAGTTCTTC
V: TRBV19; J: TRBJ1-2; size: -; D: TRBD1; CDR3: CASTRDRDGYTF; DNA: TGTGCCAGTACCAGGGACAGGGATGGCTACACCTTC
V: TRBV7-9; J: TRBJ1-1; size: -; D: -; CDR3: CASNLGGMNTEAFF; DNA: TGTGCCAGCAACTTGGGCGGCATGAACACTGAAGCTTTCTTT
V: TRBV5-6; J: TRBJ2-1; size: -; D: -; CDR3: CASSPAVHSYNEQFF; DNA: TGTGCCAGCAGCCCCGCCGTCCACTCCTACAATGAGCAGTTCTTC
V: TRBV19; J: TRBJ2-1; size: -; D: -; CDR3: CASLTQGSNEQFF; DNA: TGTGCCAGTTTAACACAGGGAAGCAATGAGCAGTTCTTC
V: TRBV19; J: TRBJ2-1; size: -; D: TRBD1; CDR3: CASSSGQGFNEQFF; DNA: TGTGCCAGTAGCTCGGGACAGGGGTTCAATGAGCAGTTCTTC
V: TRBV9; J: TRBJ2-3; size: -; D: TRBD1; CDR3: CASSVAPTGSTDTQYF; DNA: TGTGCCAGCAGCGTAGCCCCGACAGGGAGCACAGATACGCAGTATTTT
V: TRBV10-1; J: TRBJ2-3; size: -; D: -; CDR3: CASSGADSDTQYF; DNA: TGCGCCAGCAGTGGAGCTGATTCGGATACGCAGTATTTT
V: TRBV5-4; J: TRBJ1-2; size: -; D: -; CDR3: CASSLGSVNYGYTF; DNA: TGTGCCAGCAGCTTGGGATCGGTAAACTATGGCTACACCTTC
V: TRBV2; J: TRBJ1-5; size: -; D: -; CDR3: CASRRDSNQPQHF; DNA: TGTGCCAGCCGCAGAGATAGCAATCAGCCCCAGCATTTT
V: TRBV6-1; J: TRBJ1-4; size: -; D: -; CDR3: CASILQDATNEKLFF; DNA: TGTGCCAGCATCCTACAAGACGCAACTAATGAAAAACTGTTTTTT
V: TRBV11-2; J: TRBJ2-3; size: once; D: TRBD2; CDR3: CASSLVGGASDTQYF; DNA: TGTGCCAGCAGCTTAGTCGGGGGGGCCTCAGATACGCAGTATTTT
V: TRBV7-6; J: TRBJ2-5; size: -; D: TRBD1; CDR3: CASSSRQGKTETQYF; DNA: TGTGCCAGCAGCAGCAGACAGGGGAAGACGGAGACCCAGTACTTC
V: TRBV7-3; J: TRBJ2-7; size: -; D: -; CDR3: CASSLGGLVYEQYF; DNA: TGTGCCAGCAGCTTAGGGGGTTTGGTCTACGAGCAGTACTTC
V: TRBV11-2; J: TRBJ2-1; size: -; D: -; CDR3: CASSLVGQSSYNEQFF; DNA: TGTGCCAGCAGCTTAGTGGGCCAGAGCTCCTACAATGAGCAGTTCTTC
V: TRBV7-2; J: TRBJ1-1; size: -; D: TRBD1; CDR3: CASSLGQGGLAFF; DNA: TGTGCCAGCAGCTTAGGGCAGGGGGGGTTAGCTTTCTTT
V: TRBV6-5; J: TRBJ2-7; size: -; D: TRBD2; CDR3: CASSYGLAGGAYEQYF; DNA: TGTGCCAGCAGTTATGGACTAGCGGGGGGGGCCTACGAGCAGTACTTC
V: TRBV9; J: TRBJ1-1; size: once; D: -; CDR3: CASSVRTSDDYTEAFF; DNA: TGTGCCAGCAGCGTTCGGACTTCAGATGATTACACTGAAGCTTTCTTT
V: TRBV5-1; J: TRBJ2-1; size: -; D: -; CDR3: CASSLASLVGGNEQFF; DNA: TGCGCCAGCAGCTTGGCGTCCCTAGTAGGAGGCAATGAGCAGTTCTTC
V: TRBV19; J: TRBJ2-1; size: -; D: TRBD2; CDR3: CASSGSGGPRSYNEQFF; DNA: TGTGCCAGTAGTGGTAGCGGGGGGCCCCGCTCCTACAATGAGCAGTTCTTC
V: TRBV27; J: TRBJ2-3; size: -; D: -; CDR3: CASSLYEGRDTQYF; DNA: TGTGCCAGCAGTTTATATGAGGGGAGAGATACGCAGTATTTT
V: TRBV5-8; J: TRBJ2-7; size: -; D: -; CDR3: CASSLEGWDTSYEQYF; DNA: TGTGCCAGCAGCTTGGAGGGTTGGGACACCTCCTACGAGCAGTACTTC
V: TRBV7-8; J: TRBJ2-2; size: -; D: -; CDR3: CASSLWGRTTGELFF; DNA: TGTGCCAGCAGCTTATGGGGGCGCACCACCGGGGAGCTGTTTTTT
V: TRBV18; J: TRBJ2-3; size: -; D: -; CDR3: CASSPKRKQDTQYF; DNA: TGTGCCAGCTCACCGAAAAGAAAACAAGATACGCAGTATTTT
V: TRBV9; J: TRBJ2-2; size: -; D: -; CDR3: CASSVGTGELFF; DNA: TGTGCCAGCAGCGTGGGCACCGGGGAGCTGTTTTTT
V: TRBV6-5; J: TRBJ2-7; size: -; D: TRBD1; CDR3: CASTGTGGSYEQYF; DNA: TGTGCCAGCACCGGGACAGGGGGCTCCTACGAGCAGTACTTC
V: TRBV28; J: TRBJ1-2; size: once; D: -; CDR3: CASSFPLAGGYGYTF; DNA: TGTGCCAGCAGTTTCCCCCTCGCCGGGGGTTATGGCTACACCTTC
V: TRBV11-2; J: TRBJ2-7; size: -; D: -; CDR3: CASSLGGGGDRSYEQYF; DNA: TGTGCCAGCAGCCTAGGGGGTGGAGGGGACAGATCCTACGAGCAGTACTTC